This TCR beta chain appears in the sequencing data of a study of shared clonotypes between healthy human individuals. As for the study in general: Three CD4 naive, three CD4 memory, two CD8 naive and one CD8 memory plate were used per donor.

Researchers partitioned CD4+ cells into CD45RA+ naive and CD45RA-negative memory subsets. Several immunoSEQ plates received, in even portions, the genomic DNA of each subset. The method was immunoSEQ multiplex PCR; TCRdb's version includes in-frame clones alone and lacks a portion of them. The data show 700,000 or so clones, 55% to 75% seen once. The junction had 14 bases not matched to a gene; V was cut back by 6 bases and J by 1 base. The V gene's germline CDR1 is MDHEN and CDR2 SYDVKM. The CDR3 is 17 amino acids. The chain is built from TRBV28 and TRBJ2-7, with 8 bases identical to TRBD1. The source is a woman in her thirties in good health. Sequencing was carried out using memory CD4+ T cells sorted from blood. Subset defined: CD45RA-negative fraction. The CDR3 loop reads CASSLSPDRVRSYEQYF. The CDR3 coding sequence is TGTGCCAGCAGCCTTAGCCCGGACAGGGTTCGATCCTACGAGCAGTACTTC.